This T cell receptor beta chain emerged from a study of cytomegalovirus exposure and HLA in healthy donors. Study as a whole: Of several hundred genotyped donors, about 80% clustered with self-reported Caucasian donors. Study conclusions and caveats: Later analysis demonstrated an association between a missense DCLRE1C variant and TCR beta V- and J-gene trimming.

PCR primers comprised 60 Vbeta and 13 Jbeta primers. The protocol was immunoSEQ multiplex PCR, while the TCRdb copy is restricted to in-frame clones and leaves out a portion. The data show 90,000 to 150,000 clones, over 60% seen once. Looked up from germline, CDR1 is ENHRY and CDR2 is SYGVKD. The CDR3 is 13 residues long. The germline V and J ends were trimmed by 4 bases and 4 bases, with 11 bases remaining between them. Concerning this clone: What it binds is unknown.

The chain couples TRBV10-3 to TRBJ2-7; no reliable D call. The sample consisted of PBMCs. This receptor was obtained from a female donor in good health and CMV-seronegative. DNA for the CDR3: TGTGCCATCAGTGGGGCCCCAGAGTACGAGCAGTACTTC. This codes for CAISGAPEYEQYF.